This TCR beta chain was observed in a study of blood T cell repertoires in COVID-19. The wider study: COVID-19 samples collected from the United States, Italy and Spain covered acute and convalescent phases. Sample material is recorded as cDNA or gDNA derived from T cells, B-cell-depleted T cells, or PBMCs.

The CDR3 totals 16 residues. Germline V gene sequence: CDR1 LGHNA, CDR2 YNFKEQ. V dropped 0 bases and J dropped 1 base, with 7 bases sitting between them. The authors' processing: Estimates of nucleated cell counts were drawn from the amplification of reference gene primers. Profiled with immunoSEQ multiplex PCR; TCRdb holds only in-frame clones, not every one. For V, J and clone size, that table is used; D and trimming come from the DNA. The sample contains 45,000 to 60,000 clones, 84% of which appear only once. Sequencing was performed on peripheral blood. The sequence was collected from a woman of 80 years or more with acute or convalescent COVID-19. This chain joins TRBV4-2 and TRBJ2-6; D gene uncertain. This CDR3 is CASSQDWPSGANVLTF. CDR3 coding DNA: TGTGCCAGCAGCCAAGATTGGCCATCTGGGGCCAACGTCCTGACTTTC.